This T cell receptor (beta chain) was profiled in a study of T cell responses to AZD1222 COVID-19 vaccine. Study results and limitations: Reportedly, nearly half the spike-specific TCRs target unmutated variant regions. Seropositive AZD1222 recipients at baseline numbered only five or six. The donor group comprised mostly white British people and more females; the analysis possibly underestimated clonal diversity. Spike-specific TCR breadth and depth both grew after two AZD1222 doses.

In germline, CDR1 is MNHEY, CDR2 SMNVEV (reference sequence). The CDR3 extends over 14 amino acids. The V gene lost 5 bases and the J gene lost 3 bases, with 13 bases spanning the gap. Worth noting for this clone: Antigen unknown.

Repertoires were generated with immunoSEQ multiplex PCR, while TCRdb's copy carries only in-frame clones and drops some. Among roughly 150,000 clones, 85% to 95% were seen once, and the ten largest hold 4.5% to 5.5%. Specimen: peripheral blood, collected on day 0 of AZD1222 vaccination. The clonotype was recovered from an adult in good health. The chain is built from TRBV27 and TRBJ1-2; possibly TRBD1 for D (6 bases). CDR3 nucleotides: TGTGCCAGCAGTAAATCACAGGGCCACTATGGCTACACCTTC. This encodes CASSKSQGHYGYTF.